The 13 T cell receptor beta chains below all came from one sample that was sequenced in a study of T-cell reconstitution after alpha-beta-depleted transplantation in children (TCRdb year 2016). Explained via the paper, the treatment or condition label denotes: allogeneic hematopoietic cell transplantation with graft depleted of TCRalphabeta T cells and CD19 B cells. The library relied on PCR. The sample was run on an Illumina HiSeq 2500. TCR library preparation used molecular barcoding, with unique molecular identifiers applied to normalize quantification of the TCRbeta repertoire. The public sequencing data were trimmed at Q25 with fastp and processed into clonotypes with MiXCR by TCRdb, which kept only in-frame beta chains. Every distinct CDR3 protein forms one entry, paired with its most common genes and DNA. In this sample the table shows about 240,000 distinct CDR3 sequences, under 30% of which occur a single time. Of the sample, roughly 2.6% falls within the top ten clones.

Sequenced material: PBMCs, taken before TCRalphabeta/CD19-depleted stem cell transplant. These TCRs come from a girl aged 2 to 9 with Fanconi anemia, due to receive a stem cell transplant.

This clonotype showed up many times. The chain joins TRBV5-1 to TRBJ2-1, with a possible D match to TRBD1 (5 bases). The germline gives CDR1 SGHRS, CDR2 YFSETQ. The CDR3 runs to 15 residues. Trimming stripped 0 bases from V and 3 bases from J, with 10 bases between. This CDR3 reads CASSLADSLYNEQFF. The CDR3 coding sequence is TGCGCCAGCAGCTTGGCTGACAGCCTCTACAATGAGCAGTTCTTC. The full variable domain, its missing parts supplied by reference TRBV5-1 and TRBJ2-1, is KAGVTQTPRYLIKTRGQQVTLSCSPISGHRSVSWYQQTPGQGLQFLFEYFSETQRNKGNFPGRFSGRQFSNSRSEMNVSTLELGDSALYLCASSLADSLYNEQFFGPGTRLTVL.

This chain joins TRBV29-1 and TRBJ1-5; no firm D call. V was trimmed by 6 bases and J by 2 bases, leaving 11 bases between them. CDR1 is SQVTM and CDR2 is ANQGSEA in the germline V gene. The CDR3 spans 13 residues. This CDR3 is CSVRFSGNQPQHF. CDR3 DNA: TGCAGCGTGCGGTTCTCGGGCAATCAGCCCCAGCATTTT.

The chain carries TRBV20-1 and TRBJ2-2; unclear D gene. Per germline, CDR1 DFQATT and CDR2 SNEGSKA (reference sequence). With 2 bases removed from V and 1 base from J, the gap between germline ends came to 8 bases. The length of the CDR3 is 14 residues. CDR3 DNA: TGCAGTGCTAGAATAGCTTGGAACACCGGGGAGCTGTTTTTT. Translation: CSARIAWNTGELFF.

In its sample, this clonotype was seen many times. CDR3 nucleotide sequence: TGTGCCAGCAGTCGGGACTTTTATGAGCAGTTCTTC. It specifies CASSRDFYEQFF. The V call is TRBV6-6, the J call TRBJ2-1; D might be TRBD2 (6 bases). The CDR3 has 12 residues. V lost 5 bases and J lost 8, with 10 bases in between. Looked up from germline, CDR1 is MNHNY and CDR2 is SVGAGI (reference sequence).

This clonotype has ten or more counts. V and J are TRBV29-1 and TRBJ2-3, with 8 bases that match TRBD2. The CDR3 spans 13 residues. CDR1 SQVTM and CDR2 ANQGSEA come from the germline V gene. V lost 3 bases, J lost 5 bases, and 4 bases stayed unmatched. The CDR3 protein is CSVEREVEDTQYF. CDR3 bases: TGCAGCGTTGAGCGGGAGGTGGAAGATACGCAGTATTTT.

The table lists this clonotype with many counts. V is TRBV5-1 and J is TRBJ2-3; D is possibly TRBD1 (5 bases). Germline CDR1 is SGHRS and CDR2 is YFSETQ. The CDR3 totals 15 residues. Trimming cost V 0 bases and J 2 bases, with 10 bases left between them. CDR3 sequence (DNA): TGCGCCAGCAGCTTGGCACAGGAACCCACAGATACGCAGTATTTT. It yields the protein CASSLAQEPTDTQYF.

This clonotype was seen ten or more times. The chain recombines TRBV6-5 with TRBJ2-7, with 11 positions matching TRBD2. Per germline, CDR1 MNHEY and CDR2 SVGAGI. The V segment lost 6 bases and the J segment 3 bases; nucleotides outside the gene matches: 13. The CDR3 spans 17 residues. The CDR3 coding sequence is TGTGCCAGCAGGCTAGCATTCGGGACTAGCGGAGACTACGAGCAGTACTTC. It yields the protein CASRLAFGTSGDYEQYF.

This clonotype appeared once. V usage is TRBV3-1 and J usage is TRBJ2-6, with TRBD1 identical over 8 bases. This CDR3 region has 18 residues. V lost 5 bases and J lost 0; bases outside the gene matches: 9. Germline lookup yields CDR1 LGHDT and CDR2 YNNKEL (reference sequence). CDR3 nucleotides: TGTGCCAGCAGCTCTCGGGACAGGTCCCTCTCTGGGGCCAACGTCCTGACTTTC. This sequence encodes CASSSRDRSLSGANVLTF.

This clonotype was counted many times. The CDR3, as DNA: TGTGCCAGCAGTTTCTCAGGTACGACCTACGAGCAGTACTTC. It translates to CASSFSGTTYEQYF. The chain joins TRBV27 to TRBJ2-7, with unresolved D. The germline V gene encodes CDR1 MNHEY and CDR2 SMNVEV (reference sequence). Trimming stripped 3 bases from V and 2 bases from J, with 11 bases between. The CDR3 is 14 residues long.

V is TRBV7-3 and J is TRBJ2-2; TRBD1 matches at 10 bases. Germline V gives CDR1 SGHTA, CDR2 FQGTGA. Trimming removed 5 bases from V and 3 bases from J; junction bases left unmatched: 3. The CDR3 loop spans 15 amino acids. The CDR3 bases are TGTGCCAGCAGCCCGACAGGGGGCGACACCGGGGAGCTGTTTTTT. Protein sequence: CASSPTGGDTGELFF.

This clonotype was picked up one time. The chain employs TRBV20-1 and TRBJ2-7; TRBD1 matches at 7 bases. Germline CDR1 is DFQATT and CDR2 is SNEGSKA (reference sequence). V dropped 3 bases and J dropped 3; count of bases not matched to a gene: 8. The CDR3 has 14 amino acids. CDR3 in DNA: TGCAGTGCTAGTCAAACAGGGGAGAGCTACGAGCAGTACTTC. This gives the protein CSASQTGESYEQYF.

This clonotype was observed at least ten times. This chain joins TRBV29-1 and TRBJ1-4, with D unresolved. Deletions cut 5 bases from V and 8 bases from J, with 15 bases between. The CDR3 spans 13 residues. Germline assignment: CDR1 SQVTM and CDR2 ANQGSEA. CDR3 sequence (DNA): TGCAGCGTTTCTCGACACGTTCAGGAAAAACTGTTTTTT. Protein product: CSVSRHVQEKLFF. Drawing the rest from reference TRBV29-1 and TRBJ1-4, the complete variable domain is SAVISQKPSRDICQRGTSLTIQCQVDSQVTMMFWYRQQPGQSLTLIATANQGSEATYESGFVIDKFPISRPNLTFSTLTVSNMSPEDSSIYLCSVSRHVQEKLFFGSGTQLSVL.

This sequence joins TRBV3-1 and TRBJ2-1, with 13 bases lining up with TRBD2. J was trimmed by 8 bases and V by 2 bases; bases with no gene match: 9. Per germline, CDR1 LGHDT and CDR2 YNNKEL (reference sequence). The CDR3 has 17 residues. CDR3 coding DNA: TGTGCCAGCAGCCAATTTCTAAGGACTAGCGGGAGTCATGAGCAGTTCTTC. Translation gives CASSQFLRTSGSHEQFF.